The TCR beta chain described here comes from a study of OX40 agonist ivuxolimab in advanced cancers. Study context: Subjects had a mean age of roughly 60 years, with a range of 23 to 79; less than 90% were male.

Sequencing used immunoSEQ multiplex PCR; TCRdb keeps in-frame clones, though not all of them. The data contain about 46,000 clones, about 88% of them singletons. Trimming pared 8 bases from V and 6 bases from J, leaving 14 bases between. The CDR3 length is 13 residues. Per germline, CDR1 LNHDA and CDR2 SQIVND (reference sequence). The chain has TRBV19 and TRBJ2-1; D assignment may be TRBD1 or TRBD2 (5 bases each). This TCR was sampled from an adult with an advanced solid tumor such as melanoma, head and neck, liver or kidney cancer. The sample in question was CD4+ or CD8+ T cells sorted from blood, obtained in a trial of the OX40 agonist ivuxolimab. The CDR3 DNA is TGTGCCAGTGGTCGGGACGGCTTCAATGAGCAGTTCTTC. It encodes CASGRDGFNEQFF. The full variable domain, with the rest looked up from reference TRBV19 and TRBJ2-1, is DGGITQSPKYLFRKEGQNVTLSCEQNLNHDAMYWYRQDPGQGLRLIYYSQIVNDFQKGDIAEGYSVSREKKESFPLTVTSAQKNPTAFYLCASGRDGFNEQFFGPGTRLTVL.